The T cell receptor beta chain under discussion was sequenced for a study of identical twins. One entry per CDR3 protein, called by TCRdb with MiXCR from the 5' RACE reads. Here the sample spans 600,000 to 850,000 distinct CDR3 sequences, around a sixth being singletons. The same sample was also studied in work on T cells expressing NK-cell markers.

Sequenced sample: PBMCs. This sequence was found in a woman aged 18 to 35 in good health.

CDR3 in amino acids: CASSLLGQGNNEQFF. CDR3 in DNA: TGCGCCAGCAGCTTGCTGGGACAGGGAAACAATGAGCAGTTCTTC. The chain is built from TRBV5-1 and TRBJ2-1, with TRBD1 matching 9 bases. Per germline, CDR1 SGHRS and CDR2 YFSETQ. The CDR3 spans 15 residues. V lost 1 base, J lost 5 bases, and 4 bases stayed unmatched.